This T cell receptor (beta chain) was recorded in a study of T cell responses to AZD1222 COVID-19 vaccine. Findings of the study overall: Dominant at 160-218 and 743-854, vaccine-associated CD4 TCRs also spanned spike.

Note on this clone: What it binds is unknown.

Germline lookup yields CDR1 LNHDA and CDR2 SQIVND (reference sequence). This CDR3 is built from 13 residues. The J segment lost 0 bases and the V segment lost 6 bases, leaving 0 bases of the junction unmatched. Assay used: immunoSEQ multiplex PCR; TCRdb lists only in-frame clones, some missing. The profile covers about 110,000 clones, with around 95% appearing a single time and about 2.2% taken by the ten largest. Sequencing used peripheral blood, obtained on day 0 of AZD1222 vaccination. The rearrangement joins TRBV19 to TRBJ2-3; TRBD2 aligns across 7 bases. This clonotype was sampled from an adult in good health. DNA for the CDR3: TGTGCCAGTAGGCGGGGGAGCACAGATACGCAGTATTTT. Protein: CASRRGSTDTQYF. The full variable domain, completed using reference TRBV19 and TRBJ2-3, is DGGITQSPKYLFRKEGQNVTLSCEQNLNHDAMYWYRQDPGQGLRLIYYSQIVNDFQKGDIAEGYSVSREKKESFPLTVTSAQKNPTAFYLCASRRGSTDTQYFGPGTRLTVL.